A single sample is the source of the 5 T cell receptor beta chains below, sequenced in a study of technical replicates of blood from a few donors. Measured with immunoSEQ multiplex PCR; TCRdb has only the in-frame clones, and not every one. The table lists 90,000 to 100,000 clones, approximately 96% of them singletons. Sequenced: T cells isolated from PBMCs. All receptors come from a human donor in good health.

This clone came up once. The V call is TRBV28, the J call TRBJ2-7; tentatively, D is TRBD2 (7 bases). This CDR3 has 14 amino acids. In germline, CDR1 is MDHEN, CDR2 SYDVKM. V lost 7 bases, J lost 4 bases, and 17 bases lay in between. CDR3 protein: CASTRGGTTYEQYF. The DNA for the CDR3 is TGTGCCAGCACCCGAGGGGGGACTACTTACGAGCAGTACTTC. The full variable domain, in which reference TRBV28 and TRBJ2-7 provide the parts outside the CDR3, is DVKVTQSSRYLVKRTGEKVFLECVQDMDHENMFWYRQDPGLGLRLIYFSYDVKMKEKGDIPEGYSVSREKKERFSLILESASTNQTSMYLCASTRGGTTYEQYFGPGTRLTVT.

The chain has TRBV2 and TRBJ1-1; 10 nucleotides agree with TRBD1. Germline assignment: CDR1 SNHLY and CDR2 FYNNEI. Losses at the gene ends were 6 bases for V and 3 bases for J; bases not matched to a gene: 1. The CDR3 length is 13 residues. The CDR3 is CASRGTGDTEAFF. CDR3 DNA: TGTGCCAGCAGAGGGACAGGGGACACTGAAGCTTTCTTT. The variable domain in full, with the rest retrieved from reference TRBV2 and TRBJ1-1, is EPEVTQTPSHQVTQMGQEVILRCVPISNHLYFYWYRQILGQKVEFLVSFYNNEISEKSEIFDDQFSVERPDGSNFTLKIRSTKLEDSAMYFCASRGTGDTEAFFGQGTRLTVV.

The chain links TRBV2 to TRBJ2-1, with 10 bases matching TRBD1. J lost 9 bases, V lost 6 bases, and 2 bases had no gene match. Germline lookup yields CDR1 SNHLY and CDR2 FYNNEI. The CDR3 has 12 residues. The CDR3 nucleotides are TGTGCCAGCAGGGGACAGGGGAGTGAGCAGTTCTTC. It is translated as CASRGQGSEQFF.

The chain recombines TRBV4-2 with TRBJ2-3; D remains ambiguous. The V and J ends lost 0 bases and 0 bases respectively, with 22 bases between them. CDR3 length: 20 residues. Looked up from germline, CDR1 is LGHNA and CDR2 is YNFKEQ. The CDR3 sequence: CASSQDLELRGVTSTDTQYF. Here the CDR3 DNA reads TGTGCCAGCAGCCAAGATCTGGAATTGAGAGGCGTAACTAGCACAGATACGCAGTATTTT.

The rearrangement links TRBV9 to TRBJ1-2; perhaps TRBD1 as D (6 bases). V lost 4 bases to trimming and J lost 0 bases, with 16 bases between them. Germline V gene sequence: CDR1 SGDLS, CDR2 YYNGEE. The length of the CDR3 is 16 residues. CDR3 sequence reads: CASSISSRGTNYGYTF. The CDR3 DNA reads TGTGCCAGCAGCATTTCCAGCAGGGGAACTAACTATGGCTACACCTTC.